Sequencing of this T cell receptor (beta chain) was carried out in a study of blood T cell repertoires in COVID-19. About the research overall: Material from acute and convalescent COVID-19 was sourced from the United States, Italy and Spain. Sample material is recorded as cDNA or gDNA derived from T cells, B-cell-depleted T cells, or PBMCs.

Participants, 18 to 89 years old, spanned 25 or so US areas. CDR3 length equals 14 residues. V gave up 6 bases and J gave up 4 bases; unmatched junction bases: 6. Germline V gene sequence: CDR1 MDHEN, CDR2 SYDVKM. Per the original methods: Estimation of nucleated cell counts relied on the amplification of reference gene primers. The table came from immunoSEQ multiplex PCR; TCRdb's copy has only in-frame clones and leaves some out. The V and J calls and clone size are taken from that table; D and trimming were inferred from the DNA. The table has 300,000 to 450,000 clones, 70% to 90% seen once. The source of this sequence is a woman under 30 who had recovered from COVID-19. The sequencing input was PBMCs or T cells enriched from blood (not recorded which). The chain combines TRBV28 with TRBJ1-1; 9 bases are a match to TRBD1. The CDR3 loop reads CASSLTTGGTEAFF. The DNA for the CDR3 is TGTGCCAGCAGCTTAACGACAGGGGGCACTGAAGCTTTCTTT.